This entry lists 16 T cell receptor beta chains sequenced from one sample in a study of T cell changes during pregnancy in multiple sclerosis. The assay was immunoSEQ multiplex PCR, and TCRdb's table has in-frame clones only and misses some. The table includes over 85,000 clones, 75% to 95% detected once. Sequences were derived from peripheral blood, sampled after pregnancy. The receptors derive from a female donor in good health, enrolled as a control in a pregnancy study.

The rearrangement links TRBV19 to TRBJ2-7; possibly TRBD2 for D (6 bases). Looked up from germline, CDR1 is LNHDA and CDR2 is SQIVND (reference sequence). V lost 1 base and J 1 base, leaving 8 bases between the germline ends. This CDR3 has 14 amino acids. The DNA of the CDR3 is TGTGCCAGTAGTATAGTTAGCGGTTCCTACGAGCAGTACTTC. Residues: CASSIVSGSYEQYF.

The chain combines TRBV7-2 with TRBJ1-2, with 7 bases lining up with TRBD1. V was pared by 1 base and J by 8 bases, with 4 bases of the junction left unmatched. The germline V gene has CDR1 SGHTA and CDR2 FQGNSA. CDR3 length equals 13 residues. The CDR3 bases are TGTGCCAGCAGCTTAGAGGGGGCGGGGGGCTACACCTTC. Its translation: CASSLEGAGGYTF.

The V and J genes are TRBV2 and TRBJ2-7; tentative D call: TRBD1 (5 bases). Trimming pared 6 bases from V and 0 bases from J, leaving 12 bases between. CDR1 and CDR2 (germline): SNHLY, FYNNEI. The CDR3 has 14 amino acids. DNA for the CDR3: TGTGCCAGCAGACCCCCAGGGTCCTCCTACGAGCAGTACTTC. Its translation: CASRPPGSSYEQYF.

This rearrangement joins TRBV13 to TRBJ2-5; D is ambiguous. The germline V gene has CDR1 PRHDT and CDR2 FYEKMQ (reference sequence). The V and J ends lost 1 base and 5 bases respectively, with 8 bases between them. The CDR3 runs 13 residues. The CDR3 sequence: CASSLAREETQYF. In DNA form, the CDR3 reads TGTGCCAGCAGCTTAGCGCGTGAGGAGACCCAGTACTTC.

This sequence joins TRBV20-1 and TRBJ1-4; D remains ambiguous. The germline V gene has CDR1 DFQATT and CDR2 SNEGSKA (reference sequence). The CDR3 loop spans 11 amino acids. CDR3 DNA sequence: TGCAGCGGGTCCTCTAATGAAAAACTGTTTTTT. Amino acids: CSGSSNEKLFF.

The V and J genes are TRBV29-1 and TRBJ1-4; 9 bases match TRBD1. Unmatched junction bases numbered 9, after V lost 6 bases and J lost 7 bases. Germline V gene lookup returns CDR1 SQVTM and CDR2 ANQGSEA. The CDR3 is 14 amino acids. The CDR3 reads CSVPGQGRSEKLFF. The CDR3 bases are TGCAGCGTCCCGGGACAGGGTAGGAGTGAAAAACTGTTTTTT.

The CDR3 nucleotides read TGTGCCAGCAAGGCCCCAGGAGGGAGTCAAGGTCAGCCCCAGCATTTT. It specifies CASKAPGGSQGQPQHF. V gene TRBV28 combines with J gene TRBJ1-5; D not resolved. Germline V lookup: CDR1 MDHEN, CDR2 SYDVKM. The CDR3 is 16 residues long. Trimming cost V 7 bases and J 6 bases, with 22 bases left between them.

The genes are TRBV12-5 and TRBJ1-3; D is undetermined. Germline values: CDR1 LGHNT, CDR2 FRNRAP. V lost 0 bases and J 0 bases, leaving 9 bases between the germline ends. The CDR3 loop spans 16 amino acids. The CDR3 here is CASGLVLQLSGNTIYF. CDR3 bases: TGTGCTAGTGGTTTGGTATTACAGCTCTCTGGAAACACCATATATTTT. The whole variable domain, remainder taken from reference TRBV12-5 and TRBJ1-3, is DARVTQTPRHKVTEMGQEVTMRCQPILGHNTVFWYRQTMMQGLELLAYFRNRAPLDDSGMPKDRFSAEMPDATLATLKIQPSEPRDSAVYFCASGLVLQLSGNTIYFGEGSWLTVV.

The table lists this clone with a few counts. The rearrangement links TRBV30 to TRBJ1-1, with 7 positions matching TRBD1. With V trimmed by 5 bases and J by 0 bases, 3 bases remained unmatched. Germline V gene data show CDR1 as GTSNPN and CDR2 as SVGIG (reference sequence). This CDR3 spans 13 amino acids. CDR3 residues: CAWGTGVNTEAFF. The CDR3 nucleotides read TGTGCCTGGGGTACAGGGGTGAACACTGAAGCTTTCTTT.

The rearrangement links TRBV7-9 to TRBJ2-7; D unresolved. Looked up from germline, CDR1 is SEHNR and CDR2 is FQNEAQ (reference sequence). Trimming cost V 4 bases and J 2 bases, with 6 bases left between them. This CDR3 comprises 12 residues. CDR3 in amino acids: CASSSTTYEQYF. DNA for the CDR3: TGTGCCAGCAGCTCCACAACCTACGAGCAGTACTTC.

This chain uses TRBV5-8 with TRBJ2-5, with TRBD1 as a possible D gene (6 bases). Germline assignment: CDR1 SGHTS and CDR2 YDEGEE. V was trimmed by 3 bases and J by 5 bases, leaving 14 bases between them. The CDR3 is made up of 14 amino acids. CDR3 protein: CASSWHRAHETQYF. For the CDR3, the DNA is TGTGCCAGCAGCTGGCACAGGGCCCACGAGACCCAGTACTTC.

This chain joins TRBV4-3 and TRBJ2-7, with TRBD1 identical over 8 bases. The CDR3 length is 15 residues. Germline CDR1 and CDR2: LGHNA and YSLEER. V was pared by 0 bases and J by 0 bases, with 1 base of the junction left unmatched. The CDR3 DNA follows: TGCGCCAGCAGCCAAGAGGGGACAGGCTCCTACGAGCAGTACTTC. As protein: CASSQEGTGSYEQYF.

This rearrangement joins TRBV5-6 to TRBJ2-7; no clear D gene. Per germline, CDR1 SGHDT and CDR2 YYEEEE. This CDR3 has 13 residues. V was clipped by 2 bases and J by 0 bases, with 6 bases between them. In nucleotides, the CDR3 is TGTGCCAGCAGCTTTTACAGCTCCTACGAGCAGTACTTC. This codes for CASSFYSSYEQYF. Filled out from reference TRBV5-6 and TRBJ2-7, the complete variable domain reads DAGVTQSPTHLIKTRGQQVTLRCSPKSGHDTVSWYQQALGQGPQFIFQYYEEEERQRGNFPDRFSGHQFPNYSSELNVNALLLGDSALYLCASSFYSSYEQYFGPGTRLTVT.

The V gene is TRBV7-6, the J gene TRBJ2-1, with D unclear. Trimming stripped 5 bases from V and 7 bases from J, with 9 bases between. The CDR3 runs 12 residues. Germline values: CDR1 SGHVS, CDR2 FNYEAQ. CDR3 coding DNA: TGTGCCAGCAGCCAAAGAGGTAATGAGCAGTTCTTC. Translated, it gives CASSQRGNEQFF.

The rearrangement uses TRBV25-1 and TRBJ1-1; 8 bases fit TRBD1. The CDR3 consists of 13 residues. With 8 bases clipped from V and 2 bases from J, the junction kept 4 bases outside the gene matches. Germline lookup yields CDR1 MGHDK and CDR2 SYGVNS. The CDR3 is CASGGQANTEAFF. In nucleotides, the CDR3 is TGTGCCAGCGGGGGACAGGCTAACACTGAAGCTTTCTTT.

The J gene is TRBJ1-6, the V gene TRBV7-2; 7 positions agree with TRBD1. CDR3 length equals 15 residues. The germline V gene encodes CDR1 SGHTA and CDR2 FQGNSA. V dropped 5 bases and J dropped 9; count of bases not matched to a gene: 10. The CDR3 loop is CASSPSTGSSSPLHF. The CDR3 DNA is TGTGCCAGCAGCCCCTCGACAGGGAGTAGTTCACCCCTCCACTTT.